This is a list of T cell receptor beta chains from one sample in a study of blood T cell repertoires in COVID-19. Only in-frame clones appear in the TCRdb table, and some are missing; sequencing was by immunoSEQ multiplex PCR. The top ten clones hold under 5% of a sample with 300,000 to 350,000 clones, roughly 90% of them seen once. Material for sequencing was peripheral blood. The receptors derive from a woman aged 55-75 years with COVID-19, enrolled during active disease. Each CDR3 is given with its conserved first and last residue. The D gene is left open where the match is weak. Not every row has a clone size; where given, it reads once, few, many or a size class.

cdr3_nt: TGCGCCAGCAGCCCGGGACAGGGGGACACCGGGGAGCTGTTTTTT
cdr3_aa: CASSPGQGDTGELFF
d_call: TRBD1
clone_size: .
v_call: TRBV5-1
j_call: TRBJ2-2

cdr3_nt: TGTGCCAGTATTTATCGGGCGGGGCGCACAGATACGCAGTATTTT
cdr3_aa: CASIYRAGRTDTQYF
d_call: .
clone_size: .
v_call: TRBV19
j_call: TRBJ2-3

cdr3_nt: TGTGCCAGCAGTTCACCGGGACTAGGTCGCAATGAGCAGTTCTTC
cdr3_aa: CASSSPGLGRNEQFF
d_call: TRBD2
clone_size: .
v_call: TRBV7-9
j_call: TRBJ2-1

cdr3_nt: TGTGCCAGCTCACGACTAGCGGGGACCCAAGAGACCCAGTACTTC
cdr3_aa: CASSRLAGTQETQYF
d_call: TRBD2
clone_size: once
v_call: TRBV18
j_call: TRBJ2-5

cdr3_nt: TGTGCCAGCAGTTCCCTAATGGCTGGGGGGGGGAACGCAGATACGCAGTATTTT
cdr3_aa: CASSSLMAGGGNADTQYF
d_call: TRBD2
clone_size: .
v_call: TRBV27
j_call: TRBJ2-3

cdr3_nt: TGCGCCAGCAGCCCACGGACTTGGATTGAAACCAAAAACATTCAGTACTTC
cdr3_aa: CASSPRTWIETKNIQYF
d_call: .
clone_size: .
v_call: TRBV4-1
j_call: TRBJ2-4

cdr3_nt: TGTGCCAGCAGCTACGATGGGACAGCTAACTATGGCTACACCTTC
cdr3_aa: CASSYDGTANYGYTF
d_call: TRBD1
clone_size: .
v_call: TRBV7-2
j_call: TRBJ1-2

cdr3_nt: TGTGCCAGCAGCTCACAGGGCGCCGGGGAGCTGTTTTTT
cdr3_aa: CASSSQGAGELFF
d_call: .
clone_size: .
v_call: TRBV7-9
j_call: TRBJ2-2

cdr3_nt: TGTGCCAGCAGTGATCCGGGAGGTCAGCCCCAGCATTTT
cdr3_aa: CASSDPGGQPQHF
d_call: .
clone_size: .
v_call: TRBV6-1
j_call: TRBJ1-5

cdr3_nt: TGTGCCAGCAGCCCTACGGGAGTGAGCAATCAGCCCCAGCATTTT
cdr3_aa: CASSPTGVSNQPQHF
d_call: .
clone_size: once
v_call: TRBV7-9
j_call: TRBJ1-5

cdr3_nt: TGCGCCAGCAGCCCTATCGGGACAGGGCAACTAAATGAAAAACTGTTTTTT
cdr3_aa: CASSPIGTGQLNEKLFF
d_call: TRBD1
clone_size: .
v_call: TRBV5-1
j_call: TRBJ1-4

cdr3_nt: TGTGCCAGCAGTTTACGGGTAACTGAAGCTTTCTTT
cdr3_aa: CASSLRVTEAFF
d_call: .
clone_size: .
v_call: TRBV28
j_call: TRBJ1-1

cdr3_nt: TGTGCCAGCGGAAGAGCGGGGGGGCCCGCCACCGGGGAGCTGTTTTTT
cdr3_aa: CASGRAGGPATGELFF
d_call: TRBD2
clone_size: .
v_call: TRBV18
j_call: TRBJ2-2

cdr3_nt: TGTGCCAGCAGACCCACAGGGGGCAACACTGAAGCTTTCTTT
cdr3_aa: CASRPTGGNTEAFF
d_call: TRBD1
clone_size: .
v_call: TRBV7-2
j_call: TRBJ1-1

cdr3_nt: TGTGCCATCAGTGAGTCCGGGGGTAGCACTGAAGCTTTCTTT
cdr3_aa: CAISESGGSTEAFF
d_call: .
clone_size: .
v_call: TRBV10-3
j_call: TRBJ1-1

cdr3_nt: TGTGCCAGCAGTTATAGGCGAGGGAACACTGAAGCTTTCTTT
cdr3_aa: CASSYRRGNTEAFF
d_call: .
clone_size: .
v_call: TRBV6-5
j_call: TRBJ1-1

cdr3_nt: TGTGCCAGCAGTTCGAGAGGGATGAAGAACACTGAAGCTTTCTTT
cdr3_aa: CASSSRGMKNTEAFF
d_call: .
clone_size: .
v_call: TRBV6-2/TRBV6-3
j_call: TRBJ1-1

cdr3_nt: TGTGCCAGCAGCTCAGGGGGCGGTCAGCCCCAGCATTTT
cdr3_aa: CASSSGGGQPQHF
d_call: TRBD1
clone_size: .
v_call: TRBV7-2
j_call: TRBJ1-5

cdr3_nt: TGTGCCAGCAGTGAAGGCACTCAGGGGTTTTGGGGCTACACCTTC
cdr3_aa: CASSEGTQGFWGYTF
d_call: .
clone_size: once
v_call: TRBV25-1
j_call: TRBJ1-2

cdr3_nt: TGTGCCAGCAGCCCCCTGGGGGTGGGACAGTTAAGCGAAAAACTGTTTTTT
cdr3_aa: CASSPLGVGQLSEKLFF
d_call: TRBD1
clone_size: .
v_call: TRBV3-1/TRBV3-2
j_call: TRBJ1-4

cdr3_nt: TGCGCCAGCAGCCAAGTCGGAGTTGGAAACACCATATATTTT
cdr3_aa: CASSQVGVGNTIYF
d_call: .
clone_size: .
v_call: TRBV4-1
j_call: TRBJ1-3

cdr3_nt: TGTGCCAGCAGCCAAGAGAGCGTTAGCACTGAAGCTTTCTTT
cdr3_aa: CASSQESVSTEAFF
d_call: .
clone_size: .
v_call: TRBV14
j_call: TRBJ1-1

cdr3_nt: TGCGCCAGCAGCCGTCAACCGACAGGGCTAGGGGCTTCCTATAATTCACCCCTCCACTTT
cdr3_aa: CASSRQPTGLGASYNSPLHF
d_call: TRBD1
clone_size: .
v_call: TRBV4-1
j_call: TRBJ1-6

cdr3_nt: TGTGCCTGGAGTGTACTAGGACAGGGGGCAGGCACTGAAGCTTTCTTT
cdr3_aa: CAWSVLGQGAGTEAFF
d_call: TRBD1
clone_size: once
v_call: TRBV30
j_call: TRBJ1-1

cdr3_nt: TGTGCCAGCAGTTTGGAGGGACAGCCCCAGCATTTT
cdr3_aa: CASSLEGQPQHF
d_call: .
clone_size: .
v_call: TRBV28
j_call: TRBJ1-5

cdr3_nt: TGTGCCAGCAGTACCTCCGGGACTCATCCGCATTTT
cdr3_aa: CASSTSGTHPHF
d_call: .
clone_size: .
v_call: TRBV2
j_call: TRBJ1-5

cdr3_nt: TGTGCCAGCAGCGCGGGACAGGGGAGTTCACCCCTCCACTTT
cdr3_aa: CASSAGQGSSPLHF
d_call: TRBD1
clone_size: few
v_call: TRBV7-9
j_call: TRBJ1-6

cdr3_nt: TGTGCCAGCAGGGGGACAGCTAAGAACACTGAAGCTTTCTTT
cdr3_aa: CASRGTAKNTEAFF
d_call: TRBD1
clone_size: .
v_call: TRBV2
j_call: TRBJ1-1

cdr3_nt: TGTGCCAGCAGCCAAGAGGGGACAGCAACTAATGAAAAACTGTTTTTT
cdr3_aa: CASSQEGTATNEKLFF
d_call: TRBD1
clone_size: .
v_call: TRBV3-1/TRBV3-2
j_call: TRBJ1-4

cdr3_nt: TGTGCCTGGAGTTCAGAGGACAGAGGCTACGAGCAGTACTTC
cdr3_aa: CAWSSEDRGYEQYF
d_call: .
clone_size: .
v_call: TRBV30
j_call: TRBJ2-7